These T cell receptor beta chains were read from a single sample in a study of human T cells and chemical hapten exposure. TCRdb re-analysed the RACE reads in MiXCR, keeping a single row per CDR3 protein. The table shows more than 300,000 distinct CDR3 sequences, with around 5.5% occurring only once. Sequenced material: whole blood, taken in connection with sensitization to the hapten diphenylcyclopropenone (DPC). These receptors originate from a woman between 18 and 29 years old with alopecia areata. Some clones in this sample may be carry-over from other donors' samples. Each CDR3 is given with its conserved first and last residue. The order of the fields is clone size, V gene, J gene, D gene, CDR3 DNA, CDR3 protein. A D gene is named only where the DNA matches it firmly. For some rows the clone size is stated as once, few or many, or as a class when expanded; others skip it.

many	TRBV7-3	TRBJ2-2	-	TGTGCCAGCAGCTCCCGGACGGCGAACACCGGGGAGCTGTTTTTT	CASSSRTANTGELFF
many	TRBV4-1	TRBJ1-2	-	TGCGCCAGCAGCCCCCGGGAAGGGGGGCTACCTAGCTATGGCTACACCTTC	CASSPREGGLPSYGYTF
-	TRBV7-2	TRBJ2-5	-	TGTGCCAGCAGCTTAGCCGCTCCGAGGGGAGAGACCCAGTACTTC	CASSLAAPRGETQYF
many	TRBV5-5	TRBJ2-3	-	TGTGCCAGCAGCTTGGACGGGGATACGCAGTATTTT	CASSLDGDTQYF
many	TRBV29-1	TRBJ1-5	TRBD1	TGCAGCGTTGTTGGGACAGGGGATCAGCCCCAGCATTTT	CSVVGTGDQPQHF
few	TRBV10-3	TRBJ2-7	TRBD1	TGTGCCATCAGGAGCGGACAGGGATTGGACTACGAGCAGTACTTC	CAIRSGQGLDYEQYF
-	TRBV18	TRBJ2-7	-	TGTGCCAGCTCACCACAGGGGGGGCGGGACGAGCAGTACTTC	CASSPQGGRDEQYF
-	TRBV14	TRBJ2-1	TRBD2	TGTGCCAGCAGCCTAATAACGACTAGCAACTGGAATGAGCAGTTCTTC	CASSLITTSNWNEQFF
many	TRBV7-3	TRBJ2-3	-	TGTGCCAGCAGCCGGGTCAGAAAGGAGGTTACGCAGTATTTT	CASSRVRKEVTQYF
few	TRBV7-2	TRBJ1-5	-	TGTGCCAGCAGTTTCGAGGGAACGGGCAATCAGCCCCAGCATTTT	CASSFEGTGNQPQHF
-	TRBV27	TRBJ1-1	-	TGTGCCAGCAGTTTATCTTCGGTCATGAACACTGAAGCTTTCTTT	CASSLSSVMNTEAFF
few	TRBV6-2/TRBV6-3	TRBJ2-3	-	TGTGCCAGCCAAGGACAACTTGTGGGCACAGATACGCAGTATTTT	CASQGQLVGTDTQYF
few	TRBV9	TRBJ1-2	-	TGTGCCAGCAGCGTAGGCGGGGTAGGGGGAAGTGGCTACACCTTC	CASSVGGVGGSGYTF
many	TRBV7-2	TRBJ1-5	-	TGTGCCAGCGGGCTAGACAATCAGCCCCAGCATTTT	CASGLDNQPQHF
-	TRBV18	TRBJ2-7	TRBD2	TGTGCCAGCTCACCACCAATTGCGGGGGGGGTCGGCGAGCAGTACTTC	CASSPPIAGGVGEQYF
few	TRBV3-1	TRBJ2-7	-	TGTGCCAGCAGCCAAGTGACAGACGACGAGCAGTACTTC	CASSQVTDDEQYF